The clone carrying this TCR beta chain was seen many times. What it binds is unknown. The data were obtained in a study of T cells in Graves' hyperthyroidism and ophthalmopathy. Amplification targeted TCR beta CDR3 regions from RNA transcripts. Using the HTBI primer set, a first-round RT-PCR was run on the TCR CDR3. TCRdb re-analysed the multiplex PCR reads in MiXCR, keeping a single row per CDR3 protein. The table includes about 600,000 distinct CDR3 sequences, around 15% detected once. Germline V CDR1 and CDR2: MNHNS, SASEGT. The CDR3 is 13 residues long. Trimming cost V 6 bases and J 2 bases, with 11 bases left between them. Notes on the study in general: Blood also contained most expanded thyroid clonotypes above 0.001. In the analysis, a 13 V-J model separated ophthalmopathy from stable hyperthyroidism.

The J gene is TRBJ2-7, the V gene TRBV6-1; D remains ambiguous. The receptor's source is a middle-aged woman with Graves' ophthalmopathy. Input material: blood. CDR3 bases: TGTGCCAGCAGCGAGCCCGGCCCCTACGAGCAGTACTTC. Residues: CASSEPGPYEQYF.